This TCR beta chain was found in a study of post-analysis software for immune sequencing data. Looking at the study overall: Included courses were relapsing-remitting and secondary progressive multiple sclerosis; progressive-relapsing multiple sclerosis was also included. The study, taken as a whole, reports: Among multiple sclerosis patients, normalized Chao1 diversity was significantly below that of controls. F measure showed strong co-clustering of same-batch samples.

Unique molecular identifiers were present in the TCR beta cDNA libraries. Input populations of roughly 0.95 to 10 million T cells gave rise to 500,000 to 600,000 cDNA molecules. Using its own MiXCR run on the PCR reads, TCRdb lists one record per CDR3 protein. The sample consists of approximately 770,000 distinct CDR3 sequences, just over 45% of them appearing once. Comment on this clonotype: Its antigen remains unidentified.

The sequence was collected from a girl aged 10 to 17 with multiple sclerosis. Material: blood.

CDR3 in amino acids: CASSYGQAYGYTF. The CDR3 DNA follows: TGTGCCAGCAGTTACGGGCAGGCCTATGGCTACACCTTC. The V and J genes are TRBV6-5 and TRBJ1-2; no firm D call. The CDR3 consists of 13 residues. From germline, CDR1 is MNHEY and CDR2 SVGAGI. Trimming pared 2 bases from V and 4 bases from J, leaving 8 bases between.